The 32 T cell receptor beta chains below all came from one sample that was sequenced in a study of control samples from healthy donors and cancer patients. Repertoires were generated with immunoSEQ multiplex PCR, while TCRdb's copy carries only in-frame clones and drops some. The sample lists 120,000 or so clones, approximately 89% occurring once. Sequenced input: blood. The source is a woman aged 18-29 years in good health.

The genes are TRBV7-8 and TRBJ1-2, with 8 bases that match TRBD1. The CDR3 extends over 16 amino acids. The junction had 14 bases not matched to a gene; V was cut back by 3 bases and J by 8 bases. Germline V gives CDR1 SGHVS, CDR2 FQNEAQ. CDR3 region: CASSFLGAGGAGGYTF. The CDR3 DNA reads TGTGCCAGCAGCTTCCTCGGGGCAGGGGGCGCCGGCGGCTACACCTTC.

V is TRBV2 and J is TRBJ1-4; tentative D call: TRBD1 (5 bases). The CDR3 contains 13 residues. Germline V lookup: CDR1 SNHLY, CDR2 FYNNEI. Between the trimmed V and J ends, which lost 6 bases and 4 bases, there was a span of 9 bases. The CDR3 coding sequence is TGTGCCAGCAGCAGGGTTAGTAATGAAAAACTGTTTTTT. Amino acids: CASSRVSNEKLFF.

This sequence joins TRBV5-6 and TRBJ1-1; D is possibly TRBD1 (5 bases). CDR1 is SGHDT, CDR2 YYEEEE, per germline. V was clipped by 0 bases and J by 11 bases, with 14 bases between them. The CDR3 consists of 13 residues. The CDR3 loop reads CASSLDSRAGAFF. DNA of the CDR3: TGTGCCAGCAGCTTGGATAGTCGAGCAGGGGCTTTCTTT.

This rearrangement joins TRBV18 to TRBJ2-2, with D possibly being TRBD2 (6 bases). V dropped 5 bases and J dropped 4 bases, with 14 bases sitting between them. This CDR3 contains 15 residues. Germline loops: CDR1 KGHSH, CDR2 LQKENI. Written as DNA, the CDR3 is TGTGCCAGCTCAGACAGCGGGCTTCGCACCGGGGAGCTGTTTTTT. Translated: CASSDSGLRTGELFF.

The V gene is TRBV5-1, the J gene TRBJ1-2, with 8 positions matching TRBD1. Germline CDR1 SGHRS, CDR2 YFSETQ. Unmatched junction bases numbered 14, after V lost 3 bases and J lost 4 bases. The CDR3 spans 17 residues. The CDR3 region has the DNA TGCGCCAGCAGCTCGGGGATAACGACAGGGGAGGGCTATGGCTACACCTTC. Encoded protein: CASSSGITTGEGYGYTF.

The chain carries TRBV6-1 and TRBJ1-2, with TRBD1 matching over 10 bases. Germline CDR1 reads MNHNS; CDR2 reads SASEGT. The CDR3 is 17 amino acids. Germline trimming cut 0 bases from V and 6 bases from J; bases unmatched to any gene: 10. CDR3 nucleotide sequence: TGTGCCAGCAGTGAAGCGCCCCGACAGGGGGCGCGGGATGGCTACACCTTC. Its protein product is CASSEAPRQGARDGYTF.

In its sample, this clone was seen once. The chain employs TRBV25-1 and TRBJ2-3; possibly TRBD2 for D (5 bases). In germline, CDR1 is MGHDK, CDR2 SYGVNS. V dropped 3 bases and J dropped 2 bases, with 12 bases sitting between them. The CDR3 length is 15 residues. CDR3 sequence (DNA): TGTGCCAGCAGTGACAGACGGGAACTCACAGATACGCAGTATTTT. This sequence encodes CASSDRRELTDTQYF.

The CDR3 nucleotides are TGTGCCAGCAGCGAATACCCTGGGGGCGAGCAGTACTTC. This sequence encodes CASSEYPGGEQYF. V and J are TRBV11-2 and TRBJ2-7; the D call may be TRBD1 or TRBD2 (5 bases each). V gave up 5 bases and J gave up 6 bases, with 14 bases separating them. The germline CDR1 and CDR2 sequences are SGHAT and FQNNGV. The CDR3 sequence is 13 residues long.

The V and J genes are TRBV9 and TRBJ2-2; D perhaps matches TRBD1 (5 bases). V lost 0 bases and J 5 bases, leaving 11 bases between the germline ends. This CDR3 has 15 residues. CDR1 and CDR2 from the germline V gene are SGDLS and YYNGEE. The CDR3 nucleotides read TGTGCCAGCAGCGTAGATGTAGGGGTAACCGGGGAGCTGTTTTTT. Translated, it gives CASSVDVGVTGELFF.

The chain employs TRBV10-1 and TRBJ2-3, with D perhaps matching TRBD1 (5 bases). Trimming stripped 8 bases from V and 0 bases from J, with 12 bases between. The CDR3 is made up of 14 amino acids. Per the germline V gene, CDR1 is WNHNN and CDR2 is SYGVQD (reference sequence). As DNA, the CDR3 is TGCGCCAGCGGGCAGGGTAGAAGCACAGATACGCAGTATTTT. It specifies CASGQGRSTDTQYF.

This clone was detected only a few times. The V call is TRBV5-1, the J call TRBJ1-1, with 7 positions matching TRBD1. The V and J ends lost 3 bases and 4 bases, in that order; junction bases with no gene match: 9. The CDR3 is made up of 15 amino acids. CDR1 is SGHRS and CDR2 is YFSETQ in the germline V gene. The CDR3 nucleotides read TGCGCCAGCAGCTGGGACAGTGCCTTGGGCACTGAAGCTTTCTTT. Its protein is CASSWDSALGTEAFF.

The chain employs TRBV9 and TRBJ2-1; D is unresolved. Looked up from germline, CDR1 is SGDLS and CDR2 is YYNGEE. There are 14 residues in the CDR3. Deletions cut 0 bases from V and 9 bases from J, with 13 bases between. The CDR3 here is CASSVENSFGEQFF. The CDR3 coding sequence is TGTGCCAGCAGCGTAGAAAATAGCTTCGGTGAGCAGTTCTTC.

J is TRBJ2-2 and V is TRBV7-6, with 7 bases identical to TRBD2. The germline V gene encodes CDR1 SGHVS and CDR2 FNYEAQ. The CDR3 covers 16 residues. The trim removed 5 bases at V and 3 bases at J, leaving 9 bases unmatched. CDR3 nucleotides: TGTGCCAGCAGCCCCACCAGCGGGGTTCACACCGGGGAGCTGTTTTTT. Translation: CASSPTSGVHTGELFF.

The V gene is TRBV5-1, the J gene TRBJ1-1, with D maybe TRBD1 (6 bases). The CDR3 totals 13 residues. Germline assignment: CDR1 SGHRS and CDR2 YFSETQ. V lost 4 bases to trimming and J lost 3 bases, with 10 bases between them. CDR3 loop: CASSLSGDTEAFF. Here the CDR3 DNA reads TGCGCCAGCAGCCTTTCAGGGGACACTGAAGCTTTCTTT.

The V and J genes are TRBV19 and TRBJ2-5, with D tentatively TRBD2 (6 bases). The germline V gene encodes CDR1 LNHDA and CDR2 SQIVND (reference sequence). The germline V and J ends were trimmed by 4 bases and 0 bases, with 24 bases remaining between them. This CDR3 spans 19 amino acids. The CDR3, as DNA: TGTGCCAGTAGTACACACCTAGAGTCTAACTTAGCGGACCAAGAGACCCAGTACTTC. This sequence encodes CASSTHLESNLADQETQYF.

This chain links TRBV4-2 with TRBJ1-2; D gene uncertain. There are 16 residues in the CDR3. Germline CDR1 LGHNA, CDR2 YNFKEQ. V lost 4 bases, J lost 0 bases, and 15 bases lay in between. The CDR3 nucleotides read TGTGCCAGCAGCCCCAGCCCGTTCGCTTCTAACTATGGCTACACCTTC. It specifies CASSPSPFASNYGYTF.

The V gene is TRBV5-1, the J gene TRBJ2-1; 10 bases are a match to TRBD2. The CDR3 contains 16 residues. V lost 4 bases to trimming and J lost 5 bases; unmatched junction nucleotides: 9. Germline-derived CDR1 and CDR2 are SGHRS and YFSETQ. The CDR3 bases are TGCGCCAGCAGCCACCTTAGCGGGGGGAACAACAATGAGCAGTTCTTC. This encodes CASSHLSGGNNNEQFF.

This chain connects TRBV2 to TRBJ1-5; possible D gene TRBD1, 6 bases. The CDR3 spans 13 residues. The V end was cut by 5 bases, the J end by 6 bases, with 11 bases between. The V gene's germline CDR1 is SNHLY and CDR2 FYNNEI. CDR3 DNA sequence: TGTGCCAGCAGTTTACAGGGAGGTCAGCCCCAGCATTTT. Amino acid sequence: CASSLQGGQPQHF.

This rearrangement joins TRBV4-3 to TRBJ1-1, with 8 bases that match TRBD1. Germline-derived CDR1 and CDR2 are LGHNA and YSLEER. V trimming: 4 bases; J trimming: 4 bases; junction bases outside the gene matches: 8. The CDR3 is 15 residues long. This chain's CDR3 is CASSRDTGGSTEAFF. In DNA form, the CDR3 reads TGCGCCAGCAGCCGTGACACAGGGGGTAGCACTGAAGCTTTCTTT.

This sequence joins TRBV7-3 and TRBJ2-7; D possibly corresponds to TRBD1 (5 bases). Trimming pared 2 bases from V and 2 bases from J, leaving 10 bases between. There are 14 residues in the CDR3. Germline V gene data show CDR1 as SGHTA and CDR2 as FQGTGA. The CDR3 nucleotides are TGTGCCAGCAGCTTATATCAGGGTGCCTACGAGCAGTACTTC. It is translated as CASSLYQGAYEQYF. The variable domain in full, with the rest retrieved from reference TRBV7-3 and TRBJ2-7, is GAGVSQTPSNKVTEKGKYVELRCDPISGHTALYWYRQSLGQGPEFLIYFQGTGAADDSGLPNDRFFAVRPEGSVSTLKIQRTERGDSAVYLCASSLYQGAYEQYFGPGTRLTVT.

V is TRBV23-1 and J is TRBJ2-7; TRBD1 agrees at 10 bases. TRBV23-1 is identified as an open reading frame with a role that is uncertain. J gave up 5 bases and V 1 base, and 17 bases lay outside the gene matches. The CDR3 spans 19 residues. For the CDR3, the DNA is TGCGCCAGCAGTCAATTGGGTAGGAAATTCGGGGACAGGGGAGACGAGCAGTACTTC. Translated: CASSQLGRKFGDRGDEQYF.

The genes are TRBV5-8 and TRBJ2-2; TRBD1 or TRBD2 may be the D gene (6 bases each). Trimming stripped 0 bases from V and 5 bases from J, with 11 bases between. CDR1 SGHTS and CDR2 YDEGEE come from the germline V gene. The CDR3 is made up of 15 amino acids. CDR3 coding DNA: TGTGCCAGCAGCTTGGGAGGGGGGAGGACCGGGGAGCTGTTTTTT. It codes for CASSLGGGRTGELFF.

The chain links TRBV29-1 to TRBJ2-5, with TRBD2 matching 15 bases. CDR1 is SQVTM and CDR2 is ANQGSEA in the germline V gene. The CDR3 has 16 residues. V lost 2 bases and J lost 3; bases outside the gene matches: 4. The CDR3 loop is CSVELWTSGGEETQYF. CDR3 nucleotides: TGCAGCGTTGAATTGTGGACTAGCGGGGGGGAAGAGACCCAGTACTTC. The complete variable domain, with remaining parts taken from reference TRBV29-1 and TRBJ2-5, reads SAVISQKPSRDICQRGTSLTIQCQVDSQVTMMFWYRQQPGQSLTLIATANQGSEATYESGFVIDKFPISRPNLTFSTLTVSNMSPEDSSIYLCSVELWTSGGEETQYFGPGTRLLVL.

This clone occurred a few times. This rearrangement joins TRBV2 to TRBJ2-3, with 11 nucleotides matching TRBD2. This CDR3 has 17 residues. Germline CDR1 reads SNHLY; CDR2 reads FYNNEI. V lost 3 bases and J lost 2; bases outside the gene matches: 7. The CDR3, as DNA: TGTGCCAGCAGTGATCTTCTAGCGGGAGGAACCACAGATACGCAGTATTTT. As protein: CASSDLLAGGTTDTQYF.

The chain recombines TRBV7-2 with TRBJ1-3; D remains ambiguous. The CDR3 extends over 16 amino acids. The germline gives CDR1 SGHTA, CDR2 FQGNSA. V was trimmed by 5 bases and J by 0 bases, leaving 14 bases between them. The CDR3 protein is CASSREVQISGNTIYF. The CDR3, as DNA: TGTGCCAGCAGCCGCGAAGTGCAAATCTCTGGAAACACCATATATTTT. Supplemented by reference TRBV7-2 and TRBJ1-3, the full variable domain reads GAGVSQSPSNKVTEKGKDVELRCDPISGHTALYWYRQSLGQGLEFLIYFQGNSAPDKSGLPSDRFSAERTGGSVSTLTIQRTQQEDSAVYLCASSREVQISGNTIYFGEGSWLTVV.

This chain uses TRBV30 with TRBJ2-7; TRBD2 agrees at 13 bases. Germline trimming cut 5 bases from V and 2 bases from J; bases unmatched to any gene: 9. CDR1 is GTSNPN, CDR2 SVGIG, per germline (reference sequence). The CDR3 runs 16 residues. CDR3 protein: CAWGAPTSGGAYEQYF. The DNA of the CDR3 is TGTGCCTGGGGCGCGCCTACTAGCGGGGGGGCCTACGAGCAGTACTTC.

This chain links TRBV2 with TRBJ1-2; tentative D call: TRBD1 (6 bases). This CDR3 is built from 12 residues. Germline-derived CDR1 and CDR2 are SNHLY and FYNNEI. Between the trimmed V and J ends, which lost 4 bases and 7 bases, there was a span of 10 bases. The CDR3 DNA is TGTGCCAGCAGTGGGACAGCAACTGGCTACACCTTC. Translated, it gives CASSGTATGYTF.

The V and J genes are TRBV4-1 and TRBJ2-1; 8 positions agree with TRBD2. The CDR3 length is 18 residues. V lost 6 bases and J lost 6; bases outside the gene matches: 19. Germline V gene data show CDR1 as MGHRA and CDR2 as YSYEKL. As DNA, the CDR3 is TGCGCCAGCAGTCAAATCGGAAGGAGCGGGAGTCCGGGCAATGAGCAGTTCTTC. This codes for CASSQIGRSGSPGNEQFF.

The rearrangement joins TRBV6-2 or TRBV6-3 to TRBJ2-7; 11 bases align to TRBD1. The CDR3 covers 14 residues. The ends lost 4 bases at V and 3 bases at J; junction bases unmatched: 2. Germline loops: CDR1 MNHEY, CDR2 SVGEGT. The CDR3 coding sequence is TGTGCCAGCAGTTCGGGGACAGGGGGCTACGAGCAGTACTTC. Residues: CASSSGTGGYEQYF.

The chain uses TRBV6-2 or TRBV6-3 and TRBJ1-1; D is unclear. Germline-derived CDR1 and CDR2 are MNHEY and SVGEGT. V lost 4 bases to trimming and J lost 3 bases, with 9 bases between them. CDR3 size: 13 residues. The CDR3 region is CASSWGTYTEAFF. CDR3 DNA: TGTGCCAGCAGTTGGGGTACCTACACTGAAGCTTTCTTT.

CDR3 DNA: TGTGCCCGCACCCACATCCGGGGGGGGGCCGTTCACCAAAGCTCCTACAATGAGCAGTTCTTC. This encodes CARTHIRGGAVHQSSYNEQFF. The rearrangement uses TRBV21-1 and TRBJ2-1; TRBD2, the D gene given by the table, was not confirmed from the DNA. TRBV21-1 counts as a pseudogene. CDR3 length: 21 residues.

The rearrangement links TRBV11-3 to TRBJ2-1, with D possibly TRBD2 on 6 matching bases. In germline, CDR1 is SGHNT, CDR2 YENEEA. V was trimmed by 5 bases and J by 0 bases, leaving 11 bases between them. The CDR3 sequence is 15 residues long. CDR3 in DNA: TGTGCCAGCAGCCCACGGGGGAACTCCTACAATGAGCAGTTCTTC. It translates to CASSPRGNSYNEQFF.